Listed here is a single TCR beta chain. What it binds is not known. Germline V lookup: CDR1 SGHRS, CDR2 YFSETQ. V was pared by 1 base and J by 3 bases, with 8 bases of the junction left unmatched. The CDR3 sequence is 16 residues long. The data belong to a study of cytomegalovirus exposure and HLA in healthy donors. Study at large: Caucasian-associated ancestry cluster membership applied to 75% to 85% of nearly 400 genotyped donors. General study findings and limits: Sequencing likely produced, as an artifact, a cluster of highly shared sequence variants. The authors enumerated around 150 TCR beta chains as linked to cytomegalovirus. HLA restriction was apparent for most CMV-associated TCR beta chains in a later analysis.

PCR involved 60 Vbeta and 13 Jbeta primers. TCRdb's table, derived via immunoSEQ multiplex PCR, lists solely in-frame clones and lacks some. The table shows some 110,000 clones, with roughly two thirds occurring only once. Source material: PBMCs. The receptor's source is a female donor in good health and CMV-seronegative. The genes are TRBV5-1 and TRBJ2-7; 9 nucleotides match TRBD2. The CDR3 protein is CASSLRATSGHYEQYF. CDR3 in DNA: TGCGCCAGCAGCTTGCGGGCAACTAGCGGGCACTACGAGCAGTACTTC.